This TCR beta chain emerged from a study of cytomegalovirus exposure and HLA in healthy donors. Study as a whole: Earlier, 200 million or so T cells were analyzed, and some 120 million unique TCR beta sequences were found among them. Genetic ancestry analysis placed around 76% of the 300 to 500 donors that were genotyped in the Caucasian-associated cluster. Study outcomes and limitations: Reports state that TCR beta sequences accurately predicted most subjects' HLA-A and HLA-B alleles.

The PCR had 60 Vbeta and 13 Jbeta primers. The table came from immunoSEQ multiplex PCR; TCRdb's copy has only in-frame clones and leaves some out. The table lists some 130,000 clones, about three quarters of them singletons. Concerning this clone itself: As yet, its antigen is unknown.

V was cut by 7 bases and J by 5 bases, with 17 bases left in between. The V gene's germline CDR1 is MNHEY and CDR2 SVGAGI. The CDR3 sequence is 14 residues long. This TCR came from a woman in her 40s in good health and CMV-seronegative. The specimen sequenced was PBMCs. This chain joins TRBV6-5 and TRBJ1-1; maybe TRBD1 (6 bases). The CDR3 DNA sequence: TGTGCCAGCATCAGGAGCGGGGGCAATACTGAAGCTTTCTTT. This gives the protein CASIRSGGNTEAFF.